The subject of this entry is one T cell receptor beta chain. Antigen specificity is unknown. This record comes from a study of OX40 agonist ivuxolimab in advanced cancers. Study information: The dose-escalation group included hepatocellular carcinoma, melanoma, renal cell carcinoma and head and neck cancer. Males comprised over 80% of the group, whose mean age was approximately 60 years (range about 20 to 85). Regarding the study as a whole: CD4+ and CD8+ blood T cells expanded clonally by week 6 at 0.1 to 3.0 mg/kg.

V was cut by 4 bases and J by 8 bases, with 9 bases left in between. The germline V gene has CDR1 KGHSH and CDR2 LQKENI. The CDR3 length is 12 residues. Profiled with immunoSEQ multiplex PCR; TCRdb holds only in-frame clones, not every one. This sample has 60,000 to 65,000 clones, with roughly nine tenths found just once. This TCR was recovered from an adult with an advanced solid tumor such as melanoma, head and neck, liver or kidney cancer. This rearrangement joins TRBV18 to TRBJ2-1, with unresolved D. Specimen: CD4+ or CD8+ T cells sorted from blood, collected in a trial of the OX40 agonist ivuxolimab. CDR3 loop: CASSRVSDEQFF. The DNA for the CDR3 is TGTGCCAGCTCACGGGTAAGCGATGAGCAGTTCTTC. The variable domain in full, with the rest retrieved from reference TRBV18 and TRBJ2-1, is NAGVMQNPRHLVRRRGQEARLRCSPMKGHSHVYWYRQLPEEGLKFMVYLQKENIIDESGMPKERFSAEFPKEGPSILRIQQVVRGDSAAYFCASSRVSDEQFFGPGTRLTVL.